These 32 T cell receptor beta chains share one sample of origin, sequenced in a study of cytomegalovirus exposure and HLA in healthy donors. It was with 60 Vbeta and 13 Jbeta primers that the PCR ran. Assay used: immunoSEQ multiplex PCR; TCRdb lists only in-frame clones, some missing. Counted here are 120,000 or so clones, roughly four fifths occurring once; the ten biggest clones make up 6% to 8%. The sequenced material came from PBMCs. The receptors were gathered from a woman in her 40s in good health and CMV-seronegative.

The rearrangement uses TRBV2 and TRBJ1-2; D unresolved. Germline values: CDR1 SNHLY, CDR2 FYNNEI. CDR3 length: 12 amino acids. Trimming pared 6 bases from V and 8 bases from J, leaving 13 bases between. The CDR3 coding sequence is TGTGCCAGCAGCCCCCCGGCGGGAGGCTACACCTTC. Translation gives CASSPPAGGYTF.

CDR3 loop: CASSQSGNTIYF. Here the CDR3 DNA reads TGCGCCAGCAGCCAATCGGGAAACACCATATATTTT. The chain combines TRBV4-1 with TRBJ1-3, with unresolved D. The CDR3 is 12 residues long. Germline V lookup: CDR1 MGHRA, CDR2 YSYEKL. Trimming removed 2 bases from V and 4 bases from J, with 3 bases in between.

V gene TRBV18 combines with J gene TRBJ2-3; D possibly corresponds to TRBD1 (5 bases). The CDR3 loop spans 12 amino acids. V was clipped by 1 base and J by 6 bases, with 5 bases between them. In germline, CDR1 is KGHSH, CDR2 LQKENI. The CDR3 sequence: CASSPQGDTQYF. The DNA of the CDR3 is TGTGCCAGCTCACCACAGGGGGATACGCAGTATTTT. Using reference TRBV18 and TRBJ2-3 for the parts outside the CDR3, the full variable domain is NAGVMQNPRHLVRRRGQEARLRCSPMKGHSHVYWYRQLPEEGLKFMVYLQKENIIDESGMPKERFSAEFPKEGPSILRIQQVVRGDSAAYFCASSPQGDTQYFGPGTRLTVL.

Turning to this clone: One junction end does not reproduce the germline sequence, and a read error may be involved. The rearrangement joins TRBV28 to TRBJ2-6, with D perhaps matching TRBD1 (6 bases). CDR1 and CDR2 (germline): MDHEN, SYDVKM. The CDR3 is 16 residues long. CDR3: CASRRTTGSGANGLTF. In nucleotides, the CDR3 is TGTGCCAGCAGAAGAACGACAGGCTCTGGGGCCAACGGCCTGACTTTC.

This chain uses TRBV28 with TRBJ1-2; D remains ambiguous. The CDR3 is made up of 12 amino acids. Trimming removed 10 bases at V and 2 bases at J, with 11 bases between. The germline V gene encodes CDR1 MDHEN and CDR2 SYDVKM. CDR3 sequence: CATGGPNYGYTF. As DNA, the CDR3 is TGTGCCACTGGAGGGCCCAACTATGGCTACACCTTC.

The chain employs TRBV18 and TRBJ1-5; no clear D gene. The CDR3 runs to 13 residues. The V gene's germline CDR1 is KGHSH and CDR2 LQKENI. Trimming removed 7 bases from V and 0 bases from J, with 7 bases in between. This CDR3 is CASLSDSNQPQHF. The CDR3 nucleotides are TGTGCCAGCTTATCAGATAGCAATCAGCCCCAGCATTTT.

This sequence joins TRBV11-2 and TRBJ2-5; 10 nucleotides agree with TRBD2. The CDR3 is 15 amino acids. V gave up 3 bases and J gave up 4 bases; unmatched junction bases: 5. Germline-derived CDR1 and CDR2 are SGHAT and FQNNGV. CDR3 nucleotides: TGTGCCAGCAGCTTGCCGGGACTAGCGCTAGAGACCCAGTACTTC. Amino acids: CASSLPGLALETQYF.

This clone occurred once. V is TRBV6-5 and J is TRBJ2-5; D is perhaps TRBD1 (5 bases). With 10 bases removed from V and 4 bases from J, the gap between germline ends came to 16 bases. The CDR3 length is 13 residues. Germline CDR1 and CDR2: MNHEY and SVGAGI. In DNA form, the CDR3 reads TGTGCCACCACGCAGGGCGGCGGAGAGACCCAGTACTTC. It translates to CATTQGGGETQYF.

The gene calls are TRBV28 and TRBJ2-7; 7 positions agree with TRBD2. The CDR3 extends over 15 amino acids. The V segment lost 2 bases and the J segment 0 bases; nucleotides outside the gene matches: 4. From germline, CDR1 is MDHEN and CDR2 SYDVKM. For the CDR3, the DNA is TGTGCCAGCAGTTTACCCGGGGGGATCTCCTACGAGCAGTACTTC. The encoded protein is CASSLPGGISYEQYF.

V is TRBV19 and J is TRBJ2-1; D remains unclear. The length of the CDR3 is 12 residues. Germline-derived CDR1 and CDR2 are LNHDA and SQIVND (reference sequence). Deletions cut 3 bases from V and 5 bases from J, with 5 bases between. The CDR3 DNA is TGTGCCAGTAGTATTCCCGACAATGAGCAGTTCTTC. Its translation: CASSIPDNEQFF.

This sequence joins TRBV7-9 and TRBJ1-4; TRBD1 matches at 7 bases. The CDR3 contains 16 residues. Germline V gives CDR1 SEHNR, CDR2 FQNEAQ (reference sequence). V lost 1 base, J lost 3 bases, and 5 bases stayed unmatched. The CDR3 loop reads CASSLGGGSSNEKLFF. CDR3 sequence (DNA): TGTGCCAGCAGCTTAGGAGGGGGCTCCTCTAATGAAAAACTGTTTTTT.

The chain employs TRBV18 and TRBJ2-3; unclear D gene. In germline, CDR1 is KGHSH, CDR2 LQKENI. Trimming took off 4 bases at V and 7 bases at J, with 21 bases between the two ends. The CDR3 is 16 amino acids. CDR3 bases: TGTGCCAGCTCACAGGCCGCCGCAGGCTCCGTGAATACGCAGTATTTT. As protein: CASSQAAAGSVNTQYF.

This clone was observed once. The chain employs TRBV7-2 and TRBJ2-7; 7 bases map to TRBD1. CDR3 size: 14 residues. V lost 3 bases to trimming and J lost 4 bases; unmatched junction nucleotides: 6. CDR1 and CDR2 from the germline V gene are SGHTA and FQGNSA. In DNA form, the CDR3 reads TGTGCCAGCAGCTTGTACGGGACAGCGTACGAGCAGTACTTC. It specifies CASSLYGTAYEQYF.

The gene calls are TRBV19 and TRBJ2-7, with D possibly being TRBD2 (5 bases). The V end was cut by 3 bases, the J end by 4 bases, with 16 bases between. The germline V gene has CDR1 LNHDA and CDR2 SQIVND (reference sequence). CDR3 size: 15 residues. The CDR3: CASSMEPGGFYEQYF. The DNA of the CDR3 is TGTGCCAGTAGTATGGAGCCTGGCGGGTTTTACGAGCAGTACTTC.

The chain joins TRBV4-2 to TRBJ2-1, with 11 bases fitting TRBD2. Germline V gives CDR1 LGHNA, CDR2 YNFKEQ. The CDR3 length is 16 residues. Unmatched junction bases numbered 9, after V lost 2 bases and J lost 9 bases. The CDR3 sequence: CASSQTLAGGPGEQFF. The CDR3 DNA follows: TGTGCCAGCAGCCAAACTTTAGCGGGAGGGCCGGGTGAGCAGTTCTTC.

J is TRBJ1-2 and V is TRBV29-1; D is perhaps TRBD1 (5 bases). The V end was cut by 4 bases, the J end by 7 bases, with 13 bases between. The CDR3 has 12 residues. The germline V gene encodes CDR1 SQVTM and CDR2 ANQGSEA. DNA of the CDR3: TGCAGCGTTGTAGGCCAGGGTGTTGGCTACACCTTC. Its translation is CSVVGQGVGYTF. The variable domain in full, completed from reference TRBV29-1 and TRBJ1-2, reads SAVISQKPSRDICQRGTSLTIQCQVDSQVTMMFWYRQQPGQSLTLIATANQGSEATYESGFVIDKFPISRPNLTFSTLTVSNMSPEDSSIYLCSVVGQGVGYTFGSGTRLTVV.

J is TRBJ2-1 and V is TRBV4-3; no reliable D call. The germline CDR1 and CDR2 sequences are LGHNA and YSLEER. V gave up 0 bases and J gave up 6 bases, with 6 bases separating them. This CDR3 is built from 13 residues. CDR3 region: CASSQDRVNEQFF. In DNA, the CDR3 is TGCGCCAGCAGCCAAGATCGGGTCAATGAGCAGTTCTTC.

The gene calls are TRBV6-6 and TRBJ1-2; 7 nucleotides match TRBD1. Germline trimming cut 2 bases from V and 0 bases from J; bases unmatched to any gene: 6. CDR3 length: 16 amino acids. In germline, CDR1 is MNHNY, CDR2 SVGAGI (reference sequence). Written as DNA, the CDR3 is TGTGCCAGCAGTTACCGCCTGGACAGGACTAACTATGGCTACACCTTC. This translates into CASSYRLDRTNYGYTF.

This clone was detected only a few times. In DNA form, the CDR3 reads TGTGCCAGCGGGCCAGGACTGCAGTACTTC. Its protein product is CASGPGLQYF. The rearrangement uses TRBV28 and TRBJ2-7; TRBD2 might be the D (5 bases). Germline V CDR1 and CDR2: MDHEN, SYDVKM. The CDR3 has 10 residues. Trimming removed 8 bases at V and 9 bases at J, with 11 bases between.

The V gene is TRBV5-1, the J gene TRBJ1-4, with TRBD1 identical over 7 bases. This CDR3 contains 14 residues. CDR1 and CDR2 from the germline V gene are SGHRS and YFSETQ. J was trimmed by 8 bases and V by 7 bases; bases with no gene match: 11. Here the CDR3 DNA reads TGCGCCAGCGCGACGGGGACAGTGGCGGAAAAACTGTTTTTT. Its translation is CASATGTVAEKLFF.

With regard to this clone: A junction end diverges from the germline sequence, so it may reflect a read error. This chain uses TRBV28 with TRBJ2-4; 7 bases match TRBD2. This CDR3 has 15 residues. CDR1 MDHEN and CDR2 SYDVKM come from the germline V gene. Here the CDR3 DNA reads TGTGCCAGCAGTTTATCGGCTAGCGGTGGAAACAGTCAGTACTTC. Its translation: CASSLSASGGNSQYF.

CDR3 protein: CASSAEQGWRSGNTIYF. CDR3 sequence (DNA): TGTGCCAGCAGCGCCGAACAGGGTTGGCGATCTGGAAACACCATATATTTT. V gene TRBV11-3 combines with J gene TRBJ1-3; possible D gene TRBD1, 6 bases. This CDR3 has 17 residues. Germline V gene data show CDR1 as SGHNT and CDR2 as YENEEA. The V end lost 5 bases, the J end lost 1 base, and 18 bases lay between the germline ends.

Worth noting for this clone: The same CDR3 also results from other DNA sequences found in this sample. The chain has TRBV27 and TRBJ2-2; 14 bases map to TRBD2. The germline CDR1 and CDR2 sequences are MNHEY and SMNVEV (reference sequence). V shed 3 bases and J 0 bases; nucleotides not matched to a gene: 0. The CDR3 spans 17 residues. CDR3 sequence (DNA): TGTGCCAGCAGTTTGGGACTAGCGGGAGCGAACACCGGGGAGCTGTTTTTT. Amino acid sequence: CASSLGLAGANTGELFF.

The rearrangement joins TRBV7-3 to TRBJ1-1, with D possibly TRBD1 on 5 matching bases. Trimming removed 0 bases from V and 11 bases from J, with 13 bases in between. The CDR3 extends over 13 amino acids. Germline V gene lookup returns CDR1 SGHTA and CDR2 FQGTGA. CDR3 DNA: TGTGCCAGCAGCTTAACCCCCAGGGAGGGGGCTTTCTTT. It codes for CASSLTPREGAFF.

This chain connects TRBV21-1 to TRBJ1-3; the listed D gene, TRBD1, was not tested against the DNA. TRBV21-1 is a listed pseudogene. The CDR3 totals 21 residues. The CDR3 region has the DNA TGTGCCAGCAGCAGGCTCCGGACAGGGTCCGTTGGCCGATACTCTGGAAACACCATATATTTT. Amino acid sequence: CASSRLRTGSVGRYSGNTIYF.

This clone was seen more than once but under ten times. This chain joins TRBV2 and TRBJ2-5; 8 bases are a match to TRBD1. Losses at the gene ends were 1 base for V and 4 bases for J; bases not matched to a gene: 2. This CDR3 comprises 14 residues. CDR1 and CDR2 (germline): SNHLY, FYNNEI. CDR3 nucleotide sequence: TGTGCCAGCAGTGAAGGGACAGGGCCAGAGACCCAGTACTTC. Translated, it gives CASSEGTGPETQYF.

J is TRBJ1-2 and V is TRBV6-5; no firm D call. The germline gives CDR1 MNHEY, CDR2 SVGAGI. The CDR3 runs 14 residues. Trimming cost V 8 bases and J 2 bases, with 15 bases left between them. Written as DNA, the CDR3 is TGTGCCAGCTTCGAGGGCTCATCCAACTATGGCTACACCTTC. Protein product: CASFEGSSNYGYTF.

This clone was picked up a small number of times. CDR3: CASSKGLREALDTGELFF. The CDR3 coding sequence is TGTGCCAGCAGCAAGGGTTTGAGGGAGGCCCTGGACACCGGGGAGCTGTTTTTT. V usage is TRBV21-1 and J usage is TRBJ2-2; no check of the table's D call, TRBD2, against the DNA was made. TRBV21-1 is tagged as a pseudogene. The CDR3 runs to 18 residues.

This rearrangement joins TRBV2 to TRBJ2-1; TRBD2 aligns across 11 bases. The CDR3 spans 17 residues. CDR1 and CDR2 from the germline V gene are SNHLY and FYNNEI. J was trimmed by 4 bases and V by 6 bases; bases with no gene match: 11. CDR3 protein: CASSLGLAGGEYNEQFF. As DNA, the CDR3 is TGTGCCAGCAGCCTCGGGCTAGCGGGAGGTGAATACAATGAGCAGTTCTTC. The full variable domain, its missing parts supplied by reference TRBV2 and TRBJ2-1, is EPEVTQTPSHQVTQMGQEVILRCVPISNHLYFYWYRQILGQKVEFLVSFYNNEISEKSEIFDDQFSVERPDGSNFTLKIRSTKLEDSAMYFCASSLGLAGGEYNEQFFGPGTRLTVL.

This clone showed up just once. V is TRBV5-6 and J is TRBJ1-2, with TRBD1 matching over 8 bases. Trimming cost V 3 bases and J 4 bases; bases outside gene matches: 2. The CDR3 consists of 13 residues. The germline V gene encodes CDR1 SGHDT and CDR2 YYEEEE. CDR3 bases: TGTGCCAGCAGCTATACAGGGGGCTATGGCTACACCTTC. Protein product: CASSYTGGYGYTF.

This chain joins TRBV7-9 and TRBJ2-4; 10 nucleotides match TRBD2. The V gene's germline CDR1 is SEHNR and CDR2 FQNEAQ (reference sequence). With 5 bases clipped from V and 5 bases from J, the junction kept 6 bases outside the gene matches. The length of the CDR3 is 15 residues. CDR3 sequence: CASSLLAGTENIQYF. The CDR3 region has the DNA TGTGCCAGCAGCCTACTAGCGGGAACGGAAAACATTCAGTACTTC.

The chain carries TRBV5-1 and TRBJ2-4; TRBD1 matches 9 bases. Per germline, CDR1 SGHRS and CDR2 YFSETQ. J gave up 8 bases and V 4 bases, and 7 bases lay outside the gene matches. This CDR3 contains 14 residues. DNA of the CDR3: TGCGCCAGCAGCAGGGGAAGGACAGGGGACATTCAGTACTTC. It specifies CASSRGRTGDIQYF.